The 29 T cell receptor beta chains below were found in one sample sequenced in a study of cytomegalovirus exposure and HLA in healthy donors. A multiplex PCR was run with 60 Vbeta primers and 13 Jbeta primers. Some clones are missing from TCRdb's copy, which holds only in-frame ones; the method was immunoSEQ multiplex PCR. Here the sample spans around 190,000 clones, roughly nine tenths being singletons. Sequenced input: PBMCs. The source of these receptors is a boy younger than 10 in good health and CMV-seronegative.

The chain carries TRBV2 and TRBJ2-5; D uncertain. The CDR3 extends over 11 amino acids. Germline V gene lookup returns CDR1 SNHLY and CDR2 FYNNEI. The CDR3, as DNA: TGTGCTACCACTTATTCGGAGACCCAGTACTTC. This sequence encodes CATTYSETQYF.

Written as DNA, the CDR3 is TGTGCCACCCTCATAGGGGGTTCTGGAAACACCATATATTTT. Translation gives CATLIGGSGNTIYF. The V and J genes are TRBV27 and TRBJ1-3; TRBD1 might be the D (6 bases). This CDR3 spans 14 amino acids. Germline V gene lookup returns CDR1 MNHEY and CDR2 SMNVEV (reference sequence). Trimming took off 10 bases at V and 1 base at J, with 14 bases between the two ends.

The chain links TRBV28 to TRBJ1-2; 7 nucleotides agree with TRBD1. V trimming: 8 bases; J trimming: 6 bases; junction bases outside the gene matches: 12. This CDR3 has 14 residues. Germline V lookup: CDR1 MDHEN, CDR2 SYDVKM. CDR3: CASSGQGEIHGYTF. DNA for the CDR3: TGTGCCAGCTCAGGTCAGGGGGAAATTCATGGCTACACCTTC.

The chain couples TRBV19 to TRBJ2-1, with a possible D match to TRBD2 (6 bases). V was pared by 10 bases and J by 5 bases, with 15 bases between. The CDR3 runs to 13 residues. Germline V gene sequence: CDR1 LNHDA, CDR2 SQIVND (reference sequence). CDR3 nucleotides: TGTGCCACCTTGGCGGGGTTCGACAATGAGCAGTTCTTC. Translated: CATLAGFDNEQFF.

The CDR3 sequence: CASSYSNSYEQYF. The CDR3 DNA reads as TGTGCCAGCAGTTACAGTAACTCCTACGAGCAGTACTTC. J is TRBJ2-7 and V is TRBV28; D remains unclear. This CDR3 is 13 amino acids long. V was cut by 4 bases and J by 0 bases, with 7 bases left in between. Germline CDR1 and CDR2: MDHEN and SYDVKM.

This chain joins TRBV4-1 and TRBJ1-2, with TRBD1 identical over 7 bases. CDR3 length: 15 residues. Trimming cost V 1 base and J 5 bases; bases outside gene matches: 7. Germline V lookup: CDR1 MGHRA, CDR2 YSYEKL. In nucleotides, the CDR3 is TGCGCCAGCAGCCAAGCGAGGGGGCTGGGGTATGGCTACACCTTC. The encoded protein is CASSQARGLGYGYTF.

The chain uses TRBV6-1 and TRBJ1-5; a weak D match, TRBD1 (5 bases). V gave up 7 bases and J gave up 4 bases, with 14 bases separating them. Germline CDR1 is MNHNS and CDR2 is SASEGT. The CDR3 contains 14 residues. Here the CDR3 reads CASIVSGSNQPQHF. For the CDR3, the DNA is TGTGCCAGCATAGTTTCAGGGTCGAATCAGCCCCAGCATTTT.

This clone was recorded once. The V call is TRBV19, the J call TRBJ2-3, with TRBD2 identical over 11 bases. This CDR3 has 14 amino acids. V lost 10 bases and J lost 2; bases outside the gene matches: 5. Germline loops: CDR1 LNHDA, CDR2 SQIVND (reference sequence). The CDR3 loop reads CATSGGRITDTQYF. The CDR3 DNA sequence: TGTGCCACTAGCGGGGGGCGCATCACAGATACGCAGTATTTT.

The rearrangement links TRBV5-1 to TRBJ2-2, with D perhaps TRBD2 (6 bases). Germline loops: CDR1 SGHRS, CDR2 YFSETQ. Between the trimmed V and J ends, which lost 0 bases and 0 bases, there was a span of 12 bases. The CDR3 is 17 amino acids. CDR3 residues: CASSLEPSGSNTGELFF. CDR3 in DNA: TGCGCCAGCAGCTTGGAGCCCAGCGGGTCGAACACCGGGGAGCTGTTTTTT.

The CDR3 protein is CAWRDRVGSPLHF. The CDR3 DNA follows: TGTGCCTGGAGGGACAGGGTAGGGTCACCCCTCCACTTT. The chain combines TRBV30 with TRBJ1-6; the match to TRBD1 covers 8 bases. The CDR3 is 13 residues long. V shed 3 bases, J shed 10 bases, and the junction held 5 bases outside the gene matches. Germline-derived CDR1 and CDR2 are GTSNPN and SVGIG (reference sequence).

This chain uses TRBV21-1 with TRBJ1-6. TRBV21-1 is listed as a pseudogene. The CDR3 extends over 14 amino acids. The CDR3: CASSKVGYNSPLHF. In DNA form, the CDR3 reads TGTGCCAGCAGCAAAGTCGGCTATAATTCACCCCTCCACTTT.

The chain links TRBV5-6 to TRBJ2-1; D may be TRBD1 (5 bases). Trimming pared 0 bases from V and 10 bases from J, leaving 14 bases between. The CDR3 runs 14 residues. Germline V gene data show CDR1 as SGHDT and CDR2 as YYEEEE. The CDR3 spells CASSLAGPAGEQFF. The DNA for the CDR3 is TGTGCCAGCAGCTTGGCCGGACCCGCAGGGGAGCAGTTCTTC.

The chain has TRBV28 and TRBJ2-2, with 9 bases lining up with TRBD2. The V gene's germline CDR1 is MDHEN and CDR2 SYDVKM. The V gene end was trimmed by 6 bases and the J gene end by 0 bases; junction bases not matched to a gene: 5. CDR3 length: 16 residues. DNA of the CDR3: TGTGCCAGCAGCCAGACTAGCGGCGCGAACACCGGGGAGCTGTTTTTT. It is translated as CASSQTSGANTGELFF.

This clone was detected once. The chain is built from TRBV18 and TRBJ2-5; D gene unclear. The ends were cut back, 6 bases at V and 3 bases at J, with 5 bases in the middle. CDR1 is KGHSH, CDR2 LQKENI, per germline. The CDR3 covers 11 residues. Here the CDR3 DNA reads TGTGCCAGCTCCCTAAAAGAGACCCAGTACTTC. Protein sequence: CASSLKETQYF.

This rearrangement joins TRBV19 to TRBJ2-7; unclear D gene. The length of the CDR3 is 14 residues. Trimming shortened V by 4 bases and J by 2 bases, and 12 bases separated the two germline ends. Looked up from germline, CDR1 is LNHDA and CDR2 is SQIVND (reference sequence). This CDR3 is CASSRQIGAYEQYF. DNA for the CDR3: TGTGCCAGTAGTAGACAAATAGGCGCCTACGAGCAGTACTTC.

V is TRBV4-1 and J is TRBJ1-1; TRBD1 matches at 9 bases. This CDR3 is built from 16 residues. After removal of 5 bases from V and 4 bases from J, the junction contained 11 bases not matched to a gene. Germline-derived CDR1 and CDR2 are MGHRA and YSYEKL. For the CDR3, the DNA is TGCGCCAGCAGCACCCACAGGGGGCGGAGAGGCACTGAAGCTTTCTTT. Protein: CASSTHRGRRGTEAFF.

The chain has TRBV19 and TRBJ2-7; 15 nucleotides line up with TRBD2. Trimming cost V 6 bases and J 1 base; bases outside gene matches: 10. The CDR3 is made up of 18 amino acids. The germline V gene has CDR1 LNHDA and CDR2 SQIVND (reference sequence). The CDR3 sequence: CASRGRTSGRAGSYEQYF. DNA for the CDR3: TGTGCCAGTAGAGGGAGGACTAGCGGGAGGGCCGGGTCCTACGAGCAGTACTTC.

The CDR3 loop reads CASSLGASPSGNTIYF. DNA for the CDR3: TGTGCCAGTAGTCTGGGGGCCTCTCCCTCTGGAAACACCATATATTTT. The V call is TRBV19, the J call TRBJ1-3, with D possibly being TRBD1 (6 bases). Trimming left V 5 bases short and J 0 bases short, with 14 bases between. CDR1 and CDR2 (germline): LNHDA, SQIVND (reference sequence). The CDR3 is 16 residues long.

This clone appeared once. The chain recombines TRBV6-5 with TRBJ2-7; 9 bases agree with TRBD2. The germline V gene has CDR1 MNHEY and CDR2 SVGAGI. The J segment lost 6 bases and the V segment lost 3 bases, leaving 12 bases of the junction unmatched. The CDR3 extends over 16 amino acids. This chain's CDR3 is CASSYDVAGVFSEQYF. In DNA form, the CDR3 reads TGTGCCAGCAGTTATGACGTAGCGGGAGTATTTAGCGAGCAGTACTTC.

The chain uses TRBV2 and TRBJ2-1; TRBD1 agrees at 9 bases. Germline-derived CDR1 and CDR2 are SNHLY and FYNNEI. J lost 3 bases, V lost 6 bases, and 6 bases had no gene match. The CDR3 is 15 amino acids. Written as DNA, the CDR3 is TGTGCCAGCAGGGCGGACAGGGGCGGCTACAATGAGCAGTTCTTC. Encoded protein: CASRADRGGYNEQFF.

This sequence joins TRBV15 and TRBJ2-5; TRBD2 agrees at 8 bases. J lost 5 bases, V lost 3 bases, and 8 bases had no gene match. The germline CDR1 and CDR2 sequences are LNHNV and YYDKDF (reference sequence). CDR3 length: 15 amino acids. The CDR3 region has the DNA TGTGCCACCAGCAGCGGCACTGAGCGGGGGGAGACCCAGTACTTC. It specifies CATSSGTERGETQYF. The entire variable domain, with the rest obtained from reference TRBV15 and TRBJ2-5, is as follows: DAMVIQNPRYQVTQFGKPVTLSCSQTLNHNVMYWYQQKSSQAPKLLFHYYDKDFNNEADTPDNFQSRRPNTSFCFLDIRSPGLGDTAMYLCATSSGTERGETQYFGPGTRLLVL.

This clone appeared a single time. The rearrangement links TRBV19 to TRBJ2-5; the D is unclear. Trimming pared 2 bases from V and 5 bases from J, leaving 9 bases between. The germline V gene has CDR1 LNHDA and CDR2 SQIVND (reference sequence). The CDR3 has 13 residues. This chain's CDR3 is CASSIILEETQYF. CDR3 sequence (DNA): TGTGCCAGTAGTATAATTTTGGAGGAGACCCAGTACTTC. The whole variable domain, filled in from reference TRBV19 and TRBJ2-5, reads DGGITQSPKYLFRKEGQNVTLSCEQNLNHDAMYWYRQDPGQGLRLIYYSQIVNDFQKGDIAEGYSVSREKKESFPLTVTSAQKNPTAFYLCASSIILEETQYFGPGTRLLVL.

This rearrangement joins TRBV7-8 to TRBJ2-7, with 13 nucleotides matching TRBD2. V gave up 4 bases and J gave up 2 bases; unmatched junction bases: 8. Germline assignment: CDR1 SGHVS and CDR2 FQNEAQ. The CDR3 sequence is 17 residues long. The CDR3 spells CASSSRGTSGTTYEQYF. For the CDR3, the DNA is TGTGCCAGCAGCTCACGCGGGACTAGCGGGACGACCTACGAGCAGTACTTC.

This clone is a singleton in its sample. The chain couples TRBV9 to TRBJ1-2; 10 nucleotides line up with TRBD1. The CDR3 covers 14 residues. The ends lost 3 bases at V and 3 bases at J; junction bases unmatched: 2. The germline V gene encodes CDR1 SGDLS and CDR2 YYNGEE. The CDR3 DNA reads TGTGCCAGCAGCGCAGGACAGGGGGACTATGGCTACACCTTC. It encodes CASSAGQGDYGYTF.

This rearrangement joins TRBV5-1 to TRBJ2-5, with TRBD1 matching over 8 bases. V trimming: 4 bases; J trimming: 5 bases; junction bases outside the gene matches: 7. Germline-derived CDR1 and CDR2 are SGHRS and YFSETQ. This CDR3 is built from 14 residues. Here the CDR3 reads CASSGGQEFETQYF. The CDR3 DNA reads as TGCGCCAGCAGCGGGGGACAGGAGTTCGAGACCCAGTACTTC.

J is TRBJ2-6 and V is TRBV9; the D is unclear. The germline V and J ends were trimmed by 0 bases and 4 bases, with 14 bases remaining between them. There are 17 residues in the CDR3. Germline assignment: CDR1 SGDLS and CDR2 YYNGEE. The DNA for the CDR3 is TGTGCCAGCAGCGTAGCAGGTCGTGGGTCCGGGGCCAACGTCCTGACTTTC. This gives the protein CASSVAGRGSGANVLTF. Filled out from reference TRBV9 and TRBJ2-6, the complete variable domain reads DSGVTQTPKHLITATGQRVTLRCSPRSGDLSVYWYQQSLDQGLQFLIQYYNGEERAKGNILERFSAQQFPDLHSELNLSSLELGDSALYFCASSVAGRGSGANVLTFGAGSRLTVL.

The rearrangement joins TRBV28 to TRBJ2-7; D remains unclear. V was clipped by 4 bases and J by 0 bases, with 13 bases between them. CDR3 size: 15 residues. CDR1 and CDR2 (germline): MDHEN, SYDVKM. The CDR3 reads CASSSPGRSSYEQYF. The DNA for the CDR3 is TGTGCCAGCAGTTCCCCCGGCCGGAGCTCCTACGAGCAGTACTTC.

The chain employs TRBV18 and TRBJ2-7; TRBD2 matches at 9 bases. V dropped 3 bases and J dropped 3; count of bases not matched to a gene: 15. CDR1 and CDR2 (germline): KGHSH, LQKENI. This CDR3 is built from 18 residues. Written as DNA, the CDR3 is TGTGCCAGCTCACCTGGTAGCGGGAGTTCTCCGATTTTCTACGAGCAGTACTTC. Its protein product is CASSPGSGSSPIFYEQYF.

This clone was picked up one time. This chain connects TRBV5-4 to TRBJ2-2, with D unresolved. The length of the CDR3 is 16 residues. Germline V gives CDR1 SGHNT, CDR2 YYREEE (reference sequence). V lost 4 bases, J lost 3 bases, and 16 bases lay in between. CDR3: CASSPITHGYTGELFF. The CDR3 DNA sequence: TGTGCCAGCAGCCCCATAACCCACGGGTACACCGGGGAGCTGTTTTTT.